This TCR beta chain was retrieved from a study of shared clonotypes between healthy human individuals. Study findings and constraints: Sampling was confined to blood; repertoires within tissues likely differ.

The table lists this clone with a few counts. The antigen is not known. Assay: immunoSEQ multiplex PCR; the TCRdb copy retains only in-frame clones and omits some. The table includes about 490,000 clones, about three quarters detected once. This CDR3 contains 15 residues. In germline, CDR1 is KGHSH, CDR2 LQKENI. Trimming pared 2 bases from V and 3 bases from J, leaving 14 bases between. What was sequenced was PBMCs. The chain is built from TRBV18 and TRBJ2-7; the D gene is possibly TRBD2 (6 bases). The clonotype originates from a woman in her thirties or forties in good health. Some clones in this sample may be carry-over from other donors' samples. The CDR3 loop reads CASSPDRASVYEQYF. The DNA for the CDR3 is TGTGCCAGCTCACCAGATCGGGCTAGCGTCTACGAGCAGTACTTC.